Listed here is a single T cell receptor (beta chain). The sample originates from a study of PD-L1 blockade in urothelial cancer. Background on the study: T cells were recovered from blood samples at a median of approximately 150,000.

TCRdb's copy holds only in-frame clones and misses some; the assay was immunoSEQ multiplex PCR. Of about 110,000 clones listed, around 82% were seen once; the top ten hold 2.4%. The germline V gene has CDR1 SGDLS and CDR2 YYNGEE. V lost 3 bases, J lost 0 bases, and 11 bases stayed unmatched. The CDR3 runs to 18 residues. This receptor was taken from a man in his fifties with urothelial cancer. This specimen consisted of PBMCs, obtained around atezolizumab (anti-PD-L1) treatment. This sequence joins TRBV9 and TRBJ2-3; 9 bases agree with TRBD2. The DNA of the CDR3 is TGTGCCAGCAGCGCCGGAGCGGGAGGCTCCCCTAGCACAGATACGCAGTATTTT. It yields the protein CASSAGAGGSPSTDTQYF.